Shown below are 31 T cell receptor beta chains from a single sample sequenced in a study of OX40 agonist ivuxolimab in advanced cancers. Repertoires were generated with immunoSEQ multiplex PCR, while TCRdb's copy carries only in-frame clones and drops some. The sample holds more than 50,000 clones, 70% to 90% seen once. Here the sequenced sample was CD4+ or CD8+ T cells sorted from blood, taken in a trial of the OX40 agonist ivuxolimab. The receptors shown here come from an adult with an advanced solid tumor such as melanoma, head and neck, liver or kidney cancer.

The CDR3 sequence is CSVQARDEQYF. The CDR3 nucleotides are TGCAGTGTGCAAGCGAGGGACGAGCAGTACTTC. This sequence joins TRBV20-1 and TRBJ2-7; possible D gene TRBD2, 5 bases. With 7 bases removed from V and 5 bases from J, the gap between germline ends came to 12 bases. The CDR3 runs to 11 residues. Germline CDR1 reads DFQATT; CDR2 reads SNEGSKA (reference sequence).

This clone was seen a single time. This rearrangement joins TRBV5-6 to TRBJ1-2; 7 bases are a match to TRBD1. The CDR3 covers 17 residues. The germline gives CDR1 SGHDT, CDR2 YYEEEE. Losses at the gene ends were 3 bases for V and 5 bases for J; bases not matched to a gene: 16. The CDR3 DNA follows: TGTGCCAGCAGCTCAAGGGGGCCTAGACAGCCGGGTTATGGCTACACCTTC. This gives the protein CASSSRGPRQPGYGYTF.

The chain uses TRBV19 and TRBJ1-3; D may be TRBD1 (6 bases). CDR1 and CDR2 (germline): LNHDA, SQIVND (reference sequence). The CDR3 consists of 15 residues. Trimming left V 7 bases short and J 0 bases short, with 13 bases between. The CDR3 DNA reads as TGTGCCAGTACCGACAGGTCGAGCTCTGGAAACACCATATATTTT. It encodes CASTDRSSSGNTIYF.

V and J are TRBV4-2 and TRBJ1-5; 10 nucleotides align to TRBD1. V trimming: 0 bases; J trimming: 7 bases; junction bases outside the gene matches: 6. This CDR3 contains 16 residues. Per the germline V gene, CDR1 is LGHNA and CDR2 is YNFKEQ. CDR3 bases: TGTGCCAGCAGCCAAGATGGGGACAGGGGAGGCCAGCCCCAGCATTTT. As protein: CASSQDGDRGGQPQHF.

The chain combines TRBV29-1 with TRBJ1-1, with D tentatively TRBD1 (6 bases). V shed 5 bases and J shed 1 base, with 8 bases lying between them. The CDR3 extends over 12 amino acids. Germline V gene sequence: CDR1 SQVTM, CDR2 ANQGSEA. The CDR3: CSVLGGNTEAFF. In nucleotides, the CDR3 is TGCAGCGTTTTAGGGGGGAACACTGAAGCTTTCTTT.

The chain joins TRBV5-1 to TRBJ2-7, with 7 bases lining up with TRBD1. Germline-derived CDR1 and CDR2 are SGHRS and YFSETQ. V dropped 3 bases and J dropped 5; count of bases not matched to a gene: 2. The CDR3 runs to 12 residues. CDR3 amino acids: CASSSTGNEQYF. The CDR3 region has the DNA TGCGCCAGCAGCTCGACAGGGAACGAGCAGTACTTC.

This rearrangement joins TRBV7-3 to TRBJ1-1; tentative D call: TRBD1 (6 bases). Germline V CDR1 and CDR2: SGHTA, FQGTGA. This CDR3 has 20 residues. V lost 1 base and J 6 bases, leaving 30 bases between the germline ends. In nucleotides, the CDR3 is TGTGCCAGCAGCTTAAATGCCTCAGACAGGCGGAGGTTGAAGTCCGCTGAAGCTTTCTTT. It yields the protein CASSLNASDRRRLKSAEAFF. The variable domain in full, completed from reference TRBV7-3 and TRBJ1-1, reads GAGVSQTPSNKVTEKGKYVELRCDPISGHTALYWYRQSLGQGPEFLIYFQGTGAADDSGLPNDRFFAVRPEGSVSTLKIQRTERGDSAVYLCASSLNASDRRRLKSAEAFFGQGTRLTVV.

The rearrangement links TRBV7-2 to TRBJ2-7, with no clear D. CDR1 and CDR2 (germline): SGHTA, FQGNSA. This CDR3 comprises 12 residues. The ends were cut back, 1 base at V and 5 bases at J, with 6 bases in the middle. CDR3 sequence reads: CASSLEPDEQYF. CDR3 in DNA: TGTGCCAGCAGCTTAGAACCTGACGAGCAGTACTTC.

For the CDR3, the DNA is TGTGCCAGCAGTGAACTCCGGGACCAAGCCGGCGAGCAGTACTTC. It yields the protein CASSELRDQAGEQYF. The chain is built from TRBV2 and TRBJ2-7; the D gene could be TRBD1 or TRBD2 (5 bases each). This CDR3 contains 15 residues. CDR1 is SNHLY, CDR2 FYNNEI, per germline. V was trimmed by 2 bases and J by 6 bases, leaving 17 bases between them.

The rearrangement uses TRBV5-3 and TRBJ2-3; TRBD1 or TRBD2 may be the D gene (6 bases each). TRBV5-3 is reported as an ORF; its role is uncertain. The CDR3 consists of 13 residues. The CDR3 sequence: CVHIRGRWGTQYF. DNA of the CDR3: TGTGTGCACATTCGGGGGCGGTGGGGTACGCAGTATTTT.

The rearrangement links TRBV10-2 to TRBJ1-4; unclear D gene. Trimming took off 0 bases at V and 10 bases at J, with 3 bases between the two ends. The length of the CDR3 is 11 residues. Germline V gene data show CDR1 as WSHSY and CDR2 as SAAADI. The CDR3 loop reads CASSESGKLFF. The CDR3 region has the DNA TGCGCCAGCAGTGAGTCAGGAAAACTGTTTTTT.

V is TRBV6-1 and J is TRBJ1-5; D uncertain. The CDR3 is 13 residues long. V was cut by 3 bases and J by 11 bases, with 14 bases left in between. Germline V gene data show CDR1 as MNHNS and CDR2 as SASEGT. In DNA form, the CDR3 reads TGTGCCAGCAGTGAGACCCCCGATCAAACCCAGCATTTT. Its protein product is CASSETPDQTQHF.

The chain is built from TRBV7-9 and TRBJ2-1; D is undetermined. This CDR3 spans 15 amino acids. Germline CDR1 SEHNR, CDR2 FQNEAQ (reference sequence). Trimming pared 5 bases from V and 6 bases from J, leaving 17 bases between. For the CDR3, the DNA is TGTGCCAGCAGCCAGAGACCGGACGGAGTCAATGAGCAGTTCTTC. Protein: CASSQRPDGVNEQFF.

This rearrangement joins TRBV4-2 to TRBJ1-2; TRBD1 agrees at 11 bases. With 7 bases clipped from V and 3 bases from J, the junction kept 10 bases outside the gene matches. The CDR3 runs 16 residues. CDR1 is LGHNA and CDR2 is YNFKEQ in the germline V gene. CDR3 loop: CASNRDGTGGDYGYTF. The CDR3 nucleotides are TGTGCCAGCAACCGGGACGGGACAGGGGGGGACTATGGCTACACCTTC.

The chain uses TRBV18 and TRBJ2-7, with D hard to call. Germline lookup yields CDR1 KGHSH and CDR2 LQKENI. The V end was cut by 2 bases, the J end by 5 bases, with 4 bases between. The CDR3 consists of 11 residues. The CDR3 sequence: CASSPGDEQYF. The CDR3 DNA is TGTGCCAGCTCACCAGGGGACGAGCAGTACTTC.

The J gene is TRBJ1-2, the V gene TRBV6-4; D is perhaps TRBD1 (6 bases). The length of the CDR3 is 15 residues. The ends were cut back, 2 bases at V and 4 bases at J, with 14 bases in the middle. Per germline, CDR1 MRHNA and CDR2 SNTAGT. The DNA for the CDR3 is TGTGCCAGCAGTGACCAGGCGGGGGCAGGCTATGGCTACACCTTC. This gives the protein CASSDQAGAGYGYTF.

The chain recombines TRBV7-2 with TRBJ1-1, with D uncertain. Germline V gene lookup returns CDR1 SGHTA and CDR2 FQGNSA. The V end was cut by 1 base, the J end by 11 bases, with 8 bases between. The CDR3 contains 11 residues. The CDR3 loop is CASSLGPRAFF. Here the CDR3 DNA reads TGTGCCAGCAGCTTAGGGCCAAGGGCTTTCTTT.

The CDR3 sequence: CASSSLSFGGRNYGYTF. CDR3 in DNA: TGTGCCAGCAGCTCACTTTCATTTGGGGGGCGTAACTATGGCTACACCTTC. The chain combines TRBV7-9 with TRBJ1-2, with D possibly matching TRBD1 (6 bases). Germline-derived CDR1 and CDR2 are SEHNR and FQNEAQ (reference sequence). This CDR3 is built from 17 residues. V was shortened by 4 bases and J by 1 base, with 19 bases between the two germline ends.

The chain joins TRBV7-9 to TRBJ2-3, with no clear D. This CDR3 is 16 amino acids long. CDR1 is SEHNR and CDR2 is FQNEAQ in the germline V gene (reference sequence). V was pared by 0 bases and J by 4 bases, with 14 bases between. The CDR3 loop is CASSLADFGAPDTQYF. The CDR3 DNA reads TGTGCCAGCAGCTTAGCCGATTTCGGAGCGCCAGATACGCAGTATTTT.

J is TRBJ2-7 and V is TRBV11-2; TRBD1 agrees at 7 bases. Trimming removed 0 bases from V and 7 bases from J; junction bases left unmatched: 0. CDR1 is SGHAT, CDR2 FQNNGV, per germline. The CDR3 spans 12 residues. CDR3 DNA sequence: TGTGCCAGCAGCTTAGAGACAGGGGAGCAGTACTTC. Protein product: CASSLETGEQYF.

The rearrangement links TRBV11-3 to TRBJ2-1, with TRBD2 as a possible D gene (5 bases). V lost 1 base to trimming and J lost 4 bases, with 11 bases between them. The CDR3 sequence is 15 residues long. Germline V CDR1 and CDR2: SGHNT, YENEEA. CDR3 sequence: CASSLGGQDYNEQFF. The CDR3, as DNA: TGTGCCAGCAGCTTAGGAGGGCAGGATTACAATGAGCAGTTCTTC.

This chain links TRBV9 with TRBJ1-1; D is ambiguous. The CDR3 spans 13 residues. Germline V gene data show CDR1 as SGDLS and CDR2 as YYNGEE. The V end lost 0 bases, the J end lost 0 bases, and 3 bases lay between the germline ends. CDR3: CASSVGMNTEAFF. CDR3 DNA sequence: TGTGCCAGCAGCGTAGGGATGAACACTGAAGCTTTCTTT.

V usage is TRBV29-1 and J usage is TRBJ1-1, with 7 positions matching TRBD1. V lost 6 bases to trimming and J lost 2 bases; unmatched junction nucleotides: 6. CDR1 is SQVTM and CDR2 is ANQGSEA in the germline V gene. This CDR3 comprises 13 residues. The CDR3 DNA follows: TGCAGCGTGAGCGACAGGGTCAACACTGAAGCTTTCTTT. Amino acids: CSVSDRVNTEAFF.

J is TRBJ1-2 and V is TRBV6-4; D gene uncertain. The CDR3 covers 13 residues. Germline-derived CDR1 and CDR2 are MRHNA and SNTAGT. V lost 7 bases to trimming and J lost 4 bases, with 13 bases between them. For the CDR3, the DNA is TGTGCCAGCACTCTAGACGGCACCTATGGCTACACCTTC. This gives the protein CASTLDGTYGYTF.

The chain carries TRBV7-9 and TRBJ1-1, with TRBD1 identical over 8 bases. Germline-derived CDR1 and CDR2 are SEHNR and FQNEAQ (reference sequence). This CDR3 region has 15 residues. The junction had 2 bases not matched to a gene; V was cut back by 1 base and J by 1 base. In nucleotides, the CDR3 is TGTGCCAGCAGCTTAGAGCAGGGGGCGAACACTGAAGCTTTCTTT. Residues: CASSLEQGANTEAFF.

The gene calls are TRBV5-1 and TRBJ1-6, with 7 positions matching TRBD1. J lost 5 bases, V lost 2 bases, and 7 bases had no gene match. The CDR3 has 16 residues. The germline gives CDR1 SGHRS, CDR2 YFSETQ. This chain's CDR3 is CASSLSAGGDNSPLHF. The CDR3 bases are TGCGCCAGCAGCTTATCCGCAGGGGGGGATAATTCACCCCTCCACTTT.

The chain is built from TRBV5-8 and TRBJ1-5; D unclear. The CDR3 is 12 residues long. V lost 4 bases and J lost 8, with 10 bases in between. Per the germline V gene, CDR1 is SGHTS and CDR2 is YDEGEE. The CDR3 bases are TGTGCCAGCAGCCCCTACCTTGAGCCCCAGCATTTT. It is translated as CASSPYLEPQHF.

The chain joins TRBV7-2 to TRBJ2-3; 7 bases align to TRBD2. CDR3 length: 13 residues. J lost 2 bases, V lost 5 bases, and 1 base had no gene match. Germline values: CDR1 SGHTA, CDR2 FQGNSA. The CDR3: CASSRDYTDTQYF. The CDR3 DNA is TGTGCCAGCAGCCGGGACTACACAGATACGCAGTATTTT.

V gene TRBV19 combines with J gene TRBJ1-2; tentative D call: TRBD1 (5 bases). V dropped 2 bases and J dropped 1 base, with 14 bases sitting between them. Germline V gene sequence: CDR1 LNHDA, CDR2 SQIVND (reference sequence). The CDR3 contains 16 residues. CDR3 amino acids: CASSISGAKLNYGYTF. CDR3 nucleotide sequence: TGTGCCAGTAGTATAAGTGGGGCCAAGCTTAACTATGGCTACACCTTC.

This clone was detected a few times. The gene calls are TRBV18 and TRBJ1-6; TRBD1 might be the D (6 bases). CDR3 size: 12 residues. Germline CDR1 reads KGHSH; CDR2 reads LQKENI. Deletions cut 3 bases from V and 14 bases from J, with 11 bases between. The CDR3 loop is CASSPDSLSLHF. CDR3 DNA: TGTGCCAGCTCACCGGACAGCCTGTCCCTCCACTTT.

The J gene is TRBJ1-1, the V gene TRBV10-2; D is undetermined. Germline CDR1 and CDR2: WSHSY and SAAADI. The CDR3 contains 13 residues. V was shortened by 2 bases and J by 5 bases, with 9 bases between the two germline ends. The CDR3 bases are TGCGCCAGCAGTGAGCTGGCCGGGACTGAAGCTTTCTTT. It translates to CASSELAGTEAFF.